The sequence of this T cell receptor (beta chain) was determined in a study of T cells after yellow fever vaccination. Study-wide results and caveats: Post-booster samples contained most primary-vaccination clones (more than 95% CD4, 70% to 90% CD8). Faster peaking, at day 5 versus 15, marked a secondary response that was weaker. In FACS-sorted repertoires, abundant clonotypes from the bulk population could appear as contaminants.

TCRdb analysed the 5' RACE reads with MiXCR anew, one entry per CDR3 protein. The sample has about 340,000 distinct CDR3 sequences, 8.5% to 10% seen once. The CDR3 has 14 residues. V was shortened by 5 bases and J by 6 bases, with 17 bases between the two germline ends. From germline, CDR1 is SGHRS and CDR2 YFSETQ. In the case of this clonotype: Its antigen remains unidentified.

The chain combines TRBV5-1 with TRBJ1-1, with D unclear. The material sequenced was PBMCs, taken on the day of the first yellow fever vaccination. This clonotype was obtained from a man younger than 35 who received the YFV17D yellow fever vaccine. The CDR3 DNA follows: TGCGCCAGCAGAGTTCGAGGGAGGGCCCCTGAAGCTTTCTTT. Translating it yields CASRVRGRAPEAFF.